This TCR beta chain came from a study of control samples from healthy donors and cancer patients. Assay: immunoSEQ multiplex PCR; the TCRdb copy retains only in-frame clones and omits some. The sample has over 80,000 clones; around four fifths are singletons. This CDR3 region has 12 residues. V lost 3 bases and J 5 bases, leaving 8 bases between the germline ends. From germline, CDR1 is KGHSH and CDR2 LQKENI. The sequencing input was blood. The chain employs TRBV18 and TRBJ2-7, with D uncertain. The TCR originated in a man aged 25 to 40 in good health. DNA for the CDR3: TGTGCCAGCTCACCGTCAGTCCACGAGCAGTACTTC. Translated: CASSPSVHEQYF.